This T cell receptor (beta chain) emerged from a study of CD8+CD57+ T cells in acquired aplastic anemia. Study details: The average read count for CD4+ cells in healthy donors was 10 million to 11 million. Findings and limits, study-wide: Patients shared twenty-nine CD8+ CDR3 sequences with controls.

Genomic DNA, serving as template, underwent TCR beta VDJ and CDR3 profiling. MiXCR, run by TCRdb on the reads, gives a single entry per CDR3 protein. This sample has 400,000 to 450,000 distinct CDR3 sequences, with just under 70% found just once. This CDR3 is built from 16 residues. In germline, CDR1 is SGHTA, CDR2 FQGNSA. With 3 bases clipped from V and 11 bases from J, the junction kept 17 bases outside the gene matches. Of note for this clonotype: Antigen: not known.

The TCR sequence derives from a human donor in good health, serving as a control. The chain links TRBV7-2 to TRBJ1-1, with 8 bases lining up with TRBD1. The sample taken for sequencing was sorted CD4+, CD8+, or CD8+CD57+ T cells (not recorded which) from PBMCs. In DNA, the CDR3 is TGTGCCAGCAGCTTGACAGGGGACTCCTACAAGCAGTACGCTTTCTTT. Translating gives CASSLTGDSYKQYAFF.